This T cell receptor beta chain was sequenced in a study of CD8 T cell repertoires and HIV-1 epitope variants. TCRdb's copy holds only in-frame clones and misses some; the assay was immunoSEQ multiplex PCR. The repertoire holds just over 7,000 clones, more than 55% seen once, with 40% to 55% in the top ten. The V and J ends lost 5 bases and 2 bases, in that order; junction bases with no gene match: 8. Germline assignment: CDR1 SGHVS and CDR2 FNYEAQ. This CDR3 has 16 amino acids. About this clone: Its antigen remains unknown.

The source is a male donor with HIV. The material sequenced was cultured CD8+ T cells derived from PBMCs. V gene TRBV7-6 combines with J gene TRBJ2-2; 7 positions agree with TRBD1. Here the CDR3 DNA reads TGTGCCAGCAGCCCTGGACAGGAGGTTAACACCGGGGAGCTGTTTTTT. It yields the protein CASSPGQEVNTGELFF.